A single sample is the source of the 20 T cell receptor beta chains below, sequenced in a study of blood T cell repertoires in COVID-19. This table comes from immunoSEQ multiplex PCR, and its TCRdb copy is limited to in-frame clones, with some not included. The table records approximately 200,000 clones, less than 85% of them present only once. Sequencing was performed on PBMCs or T cells enriched from blood (not recorded which). The receptors here all came from a man between 35 and 55 years old who had recovered from COVID-19.

This clone was counted once. CDR3 protein: CSASSGYTGELFF. CDR3 sequence (DNA): TGCAGTGCTAGTTCAGGGTACACCGGGGAGCTGTTTTTT. The chain joins TRBV20-1 to TRBJ2-2; possibly TRBD1 for D (5 bases). Per the germline V gene, CDR1 is DFQATT and CDR2 is SNEGSKA (reference sequence). The CDR3 covers 13 residues. V lost 3 bases and J lost 3, with 8 bases in between.

The gene calls are TRBV10-3 and TRBJ1-6; no definite D call. Germline lookup yields CDR1 ENHRY and CDR2 SYGVKD. The CDR3 is 14 residues long. Trimming took off 2 bases at V and 7 bases at J, with 9 bases between the two ends. The DNA of the CDR3 is TGTGCCATCAGTGAGGGGCCACGCAATTCACCCCTCCACTTT. This translates into CAISEGPRNSPLHF.

V usage is TRBV6-6 and J usage is TRBJ1-6; 10 bases align to TRBD1. The V segment lost 8 bases and the J segment 6 bases; nucleotides outside the gene matches: 1. The CDR3 has 13 amino acids. The germline V gene encodes CDR1 MNHNY and CDR2 SVGAGI (reference sequence). CDR3 protein: CASRDRGNSPLHF. DNA for the CDR3: TGTGCCAGCCGGGACAGGGGTAATTCACCCCTCCACTTT.

The chain combines TRBV18 with TRBJ1-2, with 9 nucleotides matching TRBD1. The CDR3 runs to 15 residues. V shed 3 bases and J 3 bases; nucleotides not matched to a gene: 5. The germline CDR1 and CDR2 sequences are KGHSH and LQKENI. Here the CDR3 DNA reads TGTGCCAGCTCACCGAAACAGGGGGCTGACTATGGCTACACCTTC. Its translation: CASSPKQGADYGYTF.

V is TRBV5-4 and J is TRBJ2-5; 13 nucleotides match TRBD2. The CDR3 sequence is 15 residues long. The V segment lost 0 bases and the J segment 4 bases; nucleotides outside the gene matches: 0. Germline V gene data show CDR1 as SGHNT and CDR2 as YYREEE (reference sequence). CDR3 nucleotide sequence: TGTGCCAGCAGCTTGGGACTAGCGGGAGGAGAGACCCAGTACTTC. Protein: CASSLGLAGGETQYF.

The V and J genes are TRBV9 and TRBJ1-2, with 8 bases matching TRBD1. V lost 4 bases, J lost 4 bases, and 6 bases stayed unmatched. The CDR3 loop spans 14 amino acids. Germline values: CDR1 SGDLS, CDR2 YYNGEE. Here the CDR3 reads CASSPQQGVYGYTF. The CDR3 DNA reads as TGTGCCAGCAGCCCACAACAGGGGGTCTATGGCTACACCTTC.

The genes are TRBV6-5 and TRBJ1-1, with D perhaps TRBD1 (5 bases). Trimming cost V 2 bases and J 1 base, with 8 bases left between them. Germline V gives CDR1 MNHEY, CDR2 SVGAGI. The CDR3 extends over 14 amino acids. The CDR3 loop reads CASSYDRWNTEAFF. CDR3 DNA: TGTGCCAGCAGTTACGACAGATGGAACACTGAAGCTTTCTTT.

This chain joins TRBV24-1 and TRBJ2-1, with 8 nucleotides matching TRBD2. Trimming took 5 bases from V and 0 from J; bases not matched to a gene: 14. Germline V CDR1 and CDR2: KGHDR, SFDVKD. The CDR3 runs to 19 residues. The CDR3 nucleotides read TGTGCCACCAGTGGTACAGGTACGGGGGGGAGATTCTCCTACAATGAGCAGTTCTTC. Translating it yields CATSGTGTGGRFSYNEQFF.

As DNA, the CDR3 is TGTGCCAGCAGTTTTGTAGGGGGTAATTACGGCTACACCTTC. This gives the protein CASSFVGGNYGYTF. The gene calls are TRBV28 and TRBJ1-2, with a weak D call TRBD1 (6 bases). The germline CDR1 and CDR2 sequences are MDHEN and SYDVKM. Trimming cost V 3 bases and J 8 bases, with 16 bases left between them. The CDR3 runs 14 residues.

This clone appeared a few times. The chain recombines TRBV5-1 with TRBJ2-7, with a possible D match to TRBD2 (6 bases). V shed 2 bases and J shed 0 bases, with 15 bases lying between them. The germline V gene has CDR1 SGHRS and CDR2 YFSETQ. The CDR3 totals 16 residues. This chain's CDR3 is CASSLGSGPSSYEQYF. DNA for the CDR3: TGCGCCAGCAGCTTAGGTAGCGGTCCTAGCTCCTACGAGCAGTACTTC.

The chain couples TRBV30 to TRBJ1-5, with D possibly TRBD1 on 6 matching bases. V was clipped by 0 bases and J by 2 bases, with 11 bases between them. The CDR3 spans 15 residues. CDR1 and CDR2 from the germline V gene are GTSNPN and SVGIG (reference sequence). CDR3 region: CAWSVKAGGNQPQHF. The CDR3 DNA follows: TGTGCCTGGAGTGTAAAGGCAGGGGGCAATCAGCCCCAGCATTTT. The variable domain in full, completed from reference TRBV30 and TRBJ1-5, reads SQTIHQWPATLVQPVGSPLSLECTVEGTSNPNLYWYRQAAGRGLQLLFYSVGIGQISSEVPQNLSASRPQDRQFILSSKKLLLSDSGFYLCAWSVKAGGNQPQHFGDGTRLSIL.

This sequence joins TRBV24-1 and TRBJ1-2, with TRBD1 identical over 7 bases. Germline V gene sequence: CDR1 KGHDR, CDR2 SFDVKD. The CDR3 runs 14 residues. V lost 3 bases and J lost 3; bases outside the gene matches: 3. CDR3 protein: CATSDEQGYYGYTF. Written as DNA, the CDR3 is TGTGCCACCAGTGATGAACAGGGGTACTATGGCTACACCTTC.

The chain has TRBV13 and TRBJ1-6; TRBD1 might be the D (6 bases). The V gene lost 4 bases and the J gene lost 8 bases, with 15 bases spanning the gap. The CDR3 extends over 15 amino acids. Germline assignment: CDR1 PRHDT and CDR2 FYEKMQ (reference sequence). The CDR3 sequence: CASSSDRSSDSPLHF. The CDR3 DNA reads as TGTGCCAGCAGCTCAGACAGGAGTAGCGATTCACCCCTCCACTTT.

The chain joins TRBV5-1 to TRBJ2-2; 11 positions agree with TRBD2. The CDR3 loop spans 17 amino acids. J was trimmed by 5 bases and V by 1 base; bases with no gene match: 7. CDR1 is SGHRS and CDR2 is YFSETQ in the germline V gene. CDR3: CASSLSLAGGKTGELFF. As DNA, the CDR3 is TGCGCCAGCAGCTTGAGCCTAGCGGGAGGAAAGACCGGGGAGCTGTTTTTT.

The chain uses TRBV5-1 and TRBJ1-4; a weak D match, TRBD1 (5 bases). The CDR3 consists of 12 residues. CDR1 and CDR2 (germline): SGHRS, YFSETQ. The V and J ends lost 3 bases and 7 bases respectively, with 7 bases between them. CDR3 protein: CASSYRGEKLFF. The CDR3 nucleotides are TGCGCCAGCAGCTATAGGGGTGAAAAACTGTTTTTT.

The chain recombines TRBV27 with TRBJ2-1; a weak D match, TRBD2 (6 bases). Trimming took off 6 bases at V and 0 bases at J, with 12 bases between the two ends. CDR1 and CDR2 from the germline V gene are MNHEY and SMNVEV (reference sequence). This CDR3 has 15 residues. The CDR3 loop is CASREGPSSYNEQFF. CDR3 nucleotides: TGTGCCAGCAGGGAGGGGCCCAGCTCCTACAATGAGCAGTTCTTC.

Only one count was recorded for this clone. The chain links TRBV27 to TRBJ2-2; tentatively, D is TRBD2 (6 bases). The V gene's germline CDR1 is MNHEY and CDR2 SMNVEV (reference sequence). The CDR3 covers 15 residues. The V and J ends lost 4 bases and 6 bases respectively, with 15 bases between them. This CDR3 is CASSYLLGGAGELFF. The CDR3, as DNA: TGTGCCAGCAGTTACCTCCTGGGCGGGGCCGGGGAGCTGTTTTTT.

The sample holds one count of this clone. The chain is built from TRBV19 and TRBJ2-5; 7 bases fit TRBD2. The CDR3 is 11 residues long. The V segment lost 5 bases and the J segment 7 bases; nucleotides outside the gene matches: 1. Germline values: CDR1 LNHDA, CDR2 SQIVND (reference sequence). Here the CDR3 reads CASSPGGTQYF. The CDR3 region has the DNA TGTGCCAGTAGTCCGGGGGGGACCCAGTACTTC.

The V gene is TRBV19, the J gene TRBJ2-1; 11 bases are shared with TRBD2. CDR1 and CDR2 from the germline V gene are LNHDA and SQIVND (reference sequence). With V trimmed by 3 bases and J by 0 bases, 7 bases remained unmatched. This CDR3 has 18 residues. The CDR3 reads CASSIGTSGRSSYNEQFF. Written as DNA, the CDR3 is TGTGCCAGTAGTATCGGGACTAGCGGTCGCAGCTCCTACAATGAGCAGTTCTTC.

The chain joins TRBV18 to TRBJ1-2; 8 nucleotides align to TRBD1. Germline V gene sequence: CDR1 KGHSH, CDR2 LQKENI. The CDR3 runs 18 residues. V gave up 3 bases and J gave up 10 bases; unmatched junction bases: 22. The CDR3 nucleotides read TGTGCCAGCTCACCGCCCGATCGGGACAGGTCCATTATTGAGGACTACACCTTC. This sequence encodes CASSPPDRDRSIIEDYTF.